Shown below are 11 T cell receptor beta chains from a single sample sequenced in a study of blood T cell repertoires in COVID-19. TCRdb keeps only in-frame clones here, not all; method: immunoSEQ multiplex PCR. The repertoire holds about 320,000 clones, with around 85% as singletons. Sequenced input: PBMCs or T cells enriched from blood (not recorded which). Every receptor here comes from a woman aged 25-40 years who had been exposed to COVID-19.

This chain connects TRBV28 to TRBJ2-1; 11 bases agree with TRBD2. Germline CDR1 MDHEN, CDR2 SYDVKM. V lost 5 bases to trimming and J lost 6 bases; unmatched junction nucleotides: 9. CDR3 size: 16 residues. As DNA, the CDR3 is TGTGCCAGCAGTGAATTACTAGCGGGGGCTTCCAATGAGCAGTTCTTC. It yields the protein CASSELLAGASNEQFF.

As to this clone: The same CDR3 also results from other DNA sequences found in this sample. The chain uses TRBV28 and TRBJ1-4; the D gene is possibly TRBD1 (6 bases). The V end lost 2 bases, the J end lost 3 bases, and 7 bases lay between the germline ends. There are 14 residues in the CDR3. Germline values: CDR1 MDHEN, CDR2 SYDVKM. The CDR3 DNA sequence: TGTGCCAGCAGTTTAGGACAGCCTAATGAAAAACTGTTTTTT. Translated, it gives CASSLGQPNEKLFF.

V and J are TRBV10-3 and TRBJ2-7; 8 bases are shared with TRBD1. The CDR3 totals 15 residues. V trimming: 6 bases; J trimming: 5 bases; junction bases outside the gene matches: 12. Germline V gene data show CDR1 as ENHRY and CDR2 as SYGVKD. CDR3 loop: CAISGTGTGVNEQYF. The CDR3, as DNA: TGTGCCATCAGCGGGACCGGGACAGGCGTCAACGAGCAGTACTTC.

The V gene is TRBV27, the J gene TRBJ1-3; possible D gene TRBD1, 6 bases. Germline CDR1 MNHEY, CDR2 SMNVEV (reference sequence). The length of the CDR3 is 15 residues. V lost 4 bases and J lost 4, with 14 bases in between. The CDR3 DNA follows: TGTGCCAGCAGTTCTACCGGGGGGCTCGGAAACACCATATATTTT. Translated: CASSSTGGLGNTIYF.

The gene calls are TRBV18 and TRBJ1-1; D is uncertain. From germline, CDR1 is KGHSH and CDR2 LQKENI. Trimming shortened V by 6 bases and J by 3 bases, and 11 bases separated the two germline ends. The CDR3 covers 13 residues. The DNA of the CDR3 is TGTGCCAGCTCGTCCCGGGAAGACACTGAAGCTTTCTTT. Amino acid sequence: CASSSREDTEAFF.

This clone was seen many times. V usage is TRBV12-5 and J usage is TRBJ1-5; the D gene is possibly TRBD1 (6 bases). This CDR3 comprises 19 residues. Trimming took 0 bases from V and 0 from J, leaving 18 bases between them. Germline assignment: CDR1 LGHNT and CDR2 FRNRAP. The CDR3 DNA follows: TGTGCTAGTGGTTTGGTACTAAGGGACATCGCGTATAGCAATCAGCCCCAGCATTTT. It is translated as CASGLVLRDIAYSNQPQHF.

This clone was counted only a few times. V is TRBV3-1 (or the pseudogene TRBV3-2) and J is TRBJ2-7; a possible D gene is TRBD1 (5 bases). Germline CDR1 is LGHDT and CDR2 is YNNKEL (reference sequence). CDR3 size: 14 residues. V lost 0 bases, J lost 0 bases, and 6 bases lay in between. The CDR3 nucleotides read TGTGCCAGCAGCCAAGAAAGGGGCTCCTACGAGCAGTACTTC. Residues: CASSQERGSYEQYF.

V usage is TRBV7-8 and J usage is TRBJ2-7; D might be TRBD2 (5 bases). The CDR3 length is 15 residues. Germline loops: CDR1 SGHVS, CDR2 FQNEAQ. V lost 6 bases to trimming and J lost 0 bases, with 15 bases between them. In nucleotides, the CDR3 is TGTGCCAGCAGATCCGAGGCTGGGAGCTCCTACGAGCAGTACTTC. It yields the protein CASRSEAGSSYEQYF.

The chain links TRBV4-2 to TRBJ1-2; 11 positions agree with TRBD1. The CDR3 extends over 16 amino acids. Germline values: CDR1 LGHNA, CDR2 YNFKEQ. J was trimmed by 8 bases and V by 0 bases; bases with no gene match: 8. CDR3 coding DNA: TGTGCCAGCAGCCAAGAAATCGGGACAGGGGGAGGAGGCTACACCTTC. Its translation is CASSQEIGTGGGGYTF.

As to this clone: Because the CDR3's place on the DNA is in doubt, the DNA is left out and the CDR3 is given as listed by TCRdb. This sequence joins TRBV19 and TRBJ1-1; the tabulated D call, TRBD1, remains unverified against the DNA. The length of the CDR3 is 14 amino acids, counting both ends. CDR1 and CDR2 (germline): LNHDA, SQIVND (reference sequence). CDR3 loop: CASTSDRGPLAAFF.

The chain carries TRBV3-1 (or the pseudogene TRBV3-2) and TRBJ1-4; D is ambiguous. The CDR3 has 14 residues. The germline gives CDR1 LGHDT, CDR2 YNNKEL (reference sequence). With 0 bases removed from V and 4 bases from J, the gap between germline ends came to 6 bases. The CDR3 sequence is CASSQDSDNEKLFF. CDR3 nucleotides: TGTGCCAGCAGCCAAGATAGCGATAATGAAAAACTGTTTTTT.